Listed below are T cell receptor beta chains from one sample, sequenced in a study of lymphopenia after photon versus proton radiotherapy. Data came from immunoSEQ multiplex PCR; TCRdb stores just in-frame clones and leaves some out. The repertoire holds some 27,000 clones, about 81% seen once, with around a third in the top ten. The specimen comprised peripheral blood, sampled from a patient treated with photon-based radiotherapy. These receptors all come from a man aged 45-60 years with gastric cancer. CDR3s include the opening cysteine and the closing phenylalanine or tryptophan. Fields, in order: clone size, V gene, J gene, CDR3 protein. Rows may omit the clone size; those that give it use once, few, many or a size class.

-	TRBV19	TRBJ1-6	CASRLEKNSPLHF
-	TRBV14	TRBJ2-3	CASSQEVPRPQYF
-	TRBV2	TRBJ2-5	CASSEGGRAETQYF
-	TRBV9	TRBJ2-3	CASSGTGGGTDTQYF
-	TRBV7-9	TRBJ2-1	CASSAGTYYNEQFF
-	TRBV14	TRBJ2-2	CASSRLAGGQFVELFF
-	TRBV11-2	TRBJ2-2	CASSLDRQGANTGELFF
-	TRBV15	TRBJ1-1	CATSRALNTEAFF
-	TRBV18	TRBJ1-3	CASSPSRGAGNTIYF
-	TRBV18	TRBJ2-5	CASSPPGLADQETQYF
-	TRBV29-1	TRBJ2-2	CSPARDRDTGELFF
-	TRBV7-2	TRBJ2-7	CASSLSVGSYEQYF
few	TRBV5-6	TRBJ1-1	CASSLEGVLNTEAFF
once	TRBV5-1	TRBJ2-3	CASSLDGGDTQYF
-	TRBV25-1	TRBJ2-5	CASSVGLKTQYF
-	TRBV6-1	TRBJ1-2	CASSEYANYGYTF
-	TRBV5-1	TRBJ1-1	CASSLNQGGEAFF
few	TRBV11-3	TRBJ2-2	CASEDKGDTGELFF
-	TRBV19	TRBJ1-1	CASKSFDSFMNTEAFF
medium-sized	TRBV13	TRBJ2-7	CASSLSGQGAYEQYF
-	TRBV30	TRBJ2-5	CAWGAPTVHQETQYF
-	TRBV5-5	TRBJ1-5	CASSLAGGGNQPQHF
-	TRBV19	TRBJ1-4	CASRAAGRGDEKLFF
few	TRBV14	TRBJ2-7	CASSQALGGVISYEQYF
once	TRBV2	TRBJ2-6	CASIKEPSSGANVLTF
-	TRBV7-3	TRBJ2-2	CASSLTGDRVTNTGELFF
-	TRBV30	TRBJ1-2	CAWSVEVNYGYTF
-	TRBV5-4	TRBJ2-5	CASSPGTGQGWETQYF
-	TRBV5-1	TRBJ2-5	CASSRGPYQETQYF